This entry is about one T cell receptor beta chain. Its specificity is not known. V was shortened by 3 bases and J by 7 bases, with 16 bases between the two germline ends. This CDR3 is built from 14 residues. From germline, CDR1 is SNHLY and CDR2 FYNNEI. This entry belongs to a study of CD8+CD57+ T cells in acquired aplastic anemia. As for the study in general: Quantities of DNA derived from sorted CD4+ and CD8+ cells averaged 3.2 ug. Study results and limitations: The number of CD8+ CDR3 sequences shared by patients and controls was twenty-nine.

For CDR3 and TCR beta VDJ profiling, genomic DNA was the template used. TCRdb processed the reads anew with MiXCR; each CDR3 protein has one entry. The sample contains approximately 200,000 distinct CDR3 sequences, under 70% of which appear only once. The clonotype was recovered from a human donor with severe aplastic anemia or a healthy control (not recorded which). The chain has TRBV2 and TRBJ2-7, with D perhaps matching TRBD1 or TRBD2 (5 bases each). Material for sequencing was sorted CD4+, CD8+, or CD8+CD57+ T cells (not recorded which) from PBMCs. The CDR3 protein is CASSDGTGLGEQYF. The CDR3 bases are TGTGCCAGCAGTGATGGGACCGGATTAGGGGAGCAGTACTTC.